This TCR beta chain emerged from a study of blood T cells in healthy people across ages (dated by TCRdb to between 2014 and 2016). Regarding the research as a whole: Template switching captured roughly one uniquely barcoded TCR beta cDNA molecule per two T cells in model experiments. For two donors (one aged 18 to 30 and one aged 80 or older), the study analyzed two additional independent replicas of 1 million unique cDNA reads from the same blood draw. To track age-related changes in TCR beta repertoire diversity, the study relied on deep sequencing normalized with unique cDNA molecular identifiers. Donors of different ages were randomly distributed across sequencing lanes to avoid experimental bias. Donors were grouped into four age groups: young (average roughly 17 years), middle-aged (39), aged (approximately 67) and long-lived (just over 80). Broader findings and caveats from the paper: The CMV infection status of donors was not known, potentially confounding age-related changes in expanded clonotypes. The percentage of naive T cells measured by flow cytometry correlated strongly with observed TCR beta diversity. The long-lived group showed more naive CD4+ T cells, fewer expanded clones and increased TCR diversity than the aged group, suggesting age selection. Since profiling was done on bulk unsorted PBMCs, naive and antigen-experienced compartments could not be conclusively compared. As age increased, observed TCR beta diversity per million T cells dropped in a roughly linear way, and a significant reduction was already evident by age roughly 40. Estimates of total diversity based on one million sequenced T cells were regarded as lower bounds and as underestimates.

In regard to this clonotype: Which antigen it targets is not known. No per-base quality is available; no much larger clone lies one base away.

The 40 or so donors, aged about 6 to 100 years, were systemically healthy Caucasian individuals from Russia. About 9.1 milliliters of peripheral blood were collected from each donor into EDTA-treated Vacutainer tubes. PBMCs were isolated by Ficoll-Paque density-gradient centrifugation, with at least 6 million obtained per sample. Trizol reagent was used to extract total RNA from PBMCs, with at least 6 micrograms per sample. For every donor, flow cytometry on a PBMC aliquot measured the percentage of naive CD45RAhigh/CD27high T cells. Trimming takes 5 bases from V and 5 bases from J, and the germline ends sit 18 bases apart. The CDR3 spans 15 residues, from the cysteine through the phenylalanine. Just the 45-base CDR3 DNA is kept, in frame starting at base 1. Per the germline V gene, ENHRY is the CDR1 and SYGVKD is the CDR2. Library method: 5' RACE. TCRdb lists the instrument as Illumina HiSeq 2500. A second PCR of about 7 to 12 cycles was performed with a sample-barcoded 5' primer and a J-beta primer mix. Each TCR beta cDNA molecule received a unique molecular identifier from a template-switch 5' adaptor carrying 12 random nucleotides. Each sample yielded at least 2.5 million CDR3-containing paired-end reads. First-strand cDNA synthesis was performed from all RNA using the Mint cDNA synthesis kit, with priming by a TRBC-specific oligonucleotide. After uracil-DNA glycosylase treatment, a first 18-cycle PCR used universal primers M1SS and BC2_uni_R on all cDNA. In the source study's methods: Each sample was normalized by randomly selecting 1 million high-quality reads, each carrying a distinct molecular identifier. Instead of being binned into consensus sequences, reads that shared molecular identifiers were thrown out. MiTCR, set to a Q25 quality threshold and the strictest error-elimination algorithm, was used for CDR3 identification, clonotype clustering and error correction. A nonparametric unseen species model with Euler transformation was used to estimate lower-bound total TCR beta diversity. TCRdb reprocessed the public reads (quality trimming at Q25 with fastp, clone calling with MiXCR) and kept in-frame beta chains. CDR3 protein sequences are deduplicated, and each keeps its most common genes and DNA. The V and J calls come from TCRdb's annotation, not from the publication. The sample table records about 670,000 distinct CDR3 sequences; 52% of these occur just once. The top ten hold about 14% of the sample.

The sequencing input was blood. The chain couples TRBV10-3 to TRBJ2-5, and possibly TRBD1, on 6 matching bases. The sequence was collected from a woman at least 80 years old in good health. The base sequence is TGTGCCATCAGTCAAGTCGGACAGCAGGGTGAGACCCAGTACTTC. This codes for CAISQVGQQGETQYF.